This T cell receptor (beta chain) is from a study of CD8 T cells in ankylosing spondylitis. Study conclusions and caveats: What appeared characteristic of ankylosing spondylitis blood was a TCR beta motif of 7 or 8 highly homologous variants.

Quantitative 5'-RACE with molecular barcodes produced the TCR beta libraries. Each CDR3 protein gets one entry after TCRdb re-called the 5' RACE reads with MiXCR. Seen here are about 540,000 distinct CDR3 sequences, roughly 13% observed once, and the top ten hold 6.5% to 7%. As to this clonotype: Its antigen is as yet unknown.

The CDR3 is 15 amino acids. Between the trimmed V and J ends, which lost 0 bases and 2 bases, there was a span of 8 bases. The germline gives CDR1 MGHRA, CDR2 YSYEKL. V usage is TRBV4-1 and J usage is TRBJ1-3; a possible D gene is TRBD1 (5 bases). The sequence derives from a male donor with ankylosing spondylitis. Material: blood, either unsorted or a sorted T cell fraction (not recorded which). CDR3 sequence reads: CASSQDSGTGNTIYF. In DNA, the CDR3 is TGCGCCAGCAGCCAAGATTCAGGGACTGGAAACACCATATATTTT.